Listed here is a single T cell receptor (beta chain). The data were taken from a study of T cell responses to AZD1222 COVID-19 vaccine. The V end was cut by 6 bases, the J end by 4 bases, with 7 bases between. Germline values: CDR1 SNHLY, CDR2 FYNNEI. The CDR3 length is 11 residues. This table comes from immunoSEQ multiplex PCR, and its TCRdb copy is limited to in-frame clones, with some not included. The sample yields under 200,000 clones, 90% to 95% seen once. V gene TRBV2 combines with J gene TRBJ2-7, with D possibly called TRBD1 or TRBD2 (5 bases each). This specimen was peripheral blood, taken on day 0 of AZD1222 vaccination. The origin of this receptor is an adult in good health. CDR3: CASRGEYEQYF. CDR3 sequence (DNA): TGTGCCAGCAGAGGGGAGTACGAGCAGTACTTC.